Each of the 13 T cell receptor beta chains below was sequenced from the same sample in a study of long-term antiretroviral therapy in people with HIV. immunoSEQ v3.0 was run at survey level. Produced via immunoSEQ multiplex PCR; TCRdb's table is partial and in-frame only. The data hold nearly 25,000 clones, with more than 65% observed a single time. Sequencing used unsorted PBMCs, obtained 3 years after starting antiretroviral therapy. The receptors here all came from a man aged 45-65 years with HIV.

This clone was observed a single time. The V gene is TRBV28, the J gene TRBJ1-1, with a weak D call TRBD1 (5 bases). Trimming cost V 6 bases and J 1 base, with 12 bases left between them. Germline V lookup: CDR1 MDHEN, CDR2 SYDVKM. This CDR3 has 14 residues. CDR3 in DNA: TGTGCCAGCAGATCGACAGTGGAGAACACTGAAGCTTTCTTT. Translation: CASRSTVENTEAFF.

The genes are TRBV5-1 and TRBJ2-5, with 11 bases fitting TRBD2. From germline, CDR1 is SGHRS and CDR2 YFSETQ. The trim removed 0 bases at V and 4 bases at J, leaving 2 bases unmatched. The CDR3 contains 15 residues. The CDR3 bases are TGCGCCAGCAGCTTGGTAGCGGGAGGGGTAGAGACCCAGTACTTC. It translates to CASSLVAGGVETQYF.

The rearrangement links TRBV6-1 to TRBJ1-2, with TRBD1 matching 7 bases. The germline V gene has CDR1 MNHNS and CDR2 SASEGT. The V gene end was trimmed by 4 bases and the J gene end by 6 bases; junction bases not matched to a gene: 11. The CDR3 loop spans 15 amino acids. Here the CDR3 DNA reads TGTGCCAGCAGTGCCACCTCAACAGGGGAGGATGGCTACACCTTC. This codes for CASSATSTGEDGYTF.

The chain links TRBV9 to TRBJ2-3, with 7 bases aligning to TRBD1. This CDR3 contains 16 residues. Germline CDR1 is SGDLS and CDR2 is YYNGEE. V shed 0 bases, J shed 3 bases, and the junction held 7 bases outside the gene matches. As DNA, the CDR3 is TGTGCCAGCAGCGTAGCCGGGACAGCGATTACAGATACGCAGTATTTT. The encoded protein is CASSVAGTAITDTQYF.

This clone has only a few counts. The chain uses TRBV4-3 and TRBJ1-2; D ambiguous. The germline gives CDR1 LGHNA, CDR2 YSLEER. The CDR3 length is 12 residues. The V gene lost 5 bases and the J gene lost 7 bases, with 11 bases spanning the gap. The CDR3 reads CASSTRPGGYTF. CDR3 bases: TGCGCCAGCAGCACCCGACCGGGTGGCTACACCTTC.

The chain couples TRBV5-1 to TRBJ1-1; 7 bases are a match to TRBD1. The CDR3 has 15 residues. V lost 2 bases, J lost 3 bases, and 7 bases stayed unmatched. Germline V lookup: CDR1 SGHRS, CDR2 YFSETQ. Written as DNA, the CDR3 is TGCGCCAGCAGCTTTAATCCGCAGGGGGACACTGAAGCTTTCTTT. Protein: CASSFNPQGDTEAFF.

This chain connects TRBV9 to TRBJ2-7; 8 nucleotides line up with TRBD1. The CDR3 extends over 13 amino acids. With V trimmed by 2 bases and J by 7 bases, 5 bases remained unmatched. Germline CDR1 is SGDLS and CDR2 is YYNGEE. CDR3 nucleotides: TGTGCCAGCAGCGTTCAGGGGGCGGGGGAGCAGTACTTC. Its translation: CASSVQGAGEQYF.

The V call is TRBV18, the J call TRBJ2-2; TRBD1 aligns across 11 bases. The CDR3 runs 16 residues. Germline CDR1 and CDR2: KGHSH and LQKENI. After removal of 2 bases from V and 6 bases from J, the junction contained 5 bases not matched to a gene. The CDR3 coding sequence is TGTGCCAGCTCACCAAAGGACAGGGGGCGTTCCGGGGAGCTGTTTTTT. Amino acid sequence: CASSPKDRGRSGELFF.

This rearrangement joins TRBV7-2 to TRBJ1-5; tentatively, D is TRBD1 (5 bases). CDR1 is SGHTA and CDR2 is FQGNSA in the germline V gene. The ends were cut back, 2 bases at V and 0 bases at J, with 8 bases in the middle. The CDR3 contains 15 residues. CDR3 residues: CASSLWGVSNQPQHF. The CDR3 bases are TGTGCCAGCAGCTTATGGGGGGTTAGCAATCAGCCCCAGCATTTT.

This clone showed up just once. The genes are TRBV20-1 and TRBJ1-2; D call uncertain. CDR1 is DFQATT, CDR2 SNEGSKA, per germline (reference sequence). Trimming removed 6 bases from V and 4 bases from J, with 9 bases in between. CDR3 length: 11 residues. The CDR3 is CSARATYGYTF. CDR3 coding DNA: TGCAGTGCCCGGGCGACCTATGGCTACACCTTC.

This rearrangement joins TRBV5-4 to TRBJ2-5; D uncertain. Germline lookup yields CDR1 SGHNT and CDR2 YYREEE (reference sequence). The CDR3 consists of 14 residues. V was pared by 0 bases and J by 4 bases, with 10 bases between. The CDR3 coding sequence is TGTGCCAGCAGCTTGGACAGACGCGGAGAGACCCAGTACTTC. This gives the protein CASSLDRRGETQYF.

V usage is TRBV2 and J usage is TRBJ2-7; no firm D call. The V end lost 4 bases, the J end lost 4 bases, and 8 bases lay between the germline ends. CDR1 is SNHLY and CDR2 is FYNNEI in the germline V gene. The CDR3 is made up of 12 amino acids. Here the CDR3 reads CASSVTRYEQYF. The CDR3 nucleotides read TGTGCCAGCAGTGTTACGCGGTACGAGCAGTACTTC.

J is TRBJ2-7 and V is TRBV27, with unresolved D. This CDR3 is built from 14 residues. Germline assignment: CDR1 MNHEY and CDR2 SMNVEV (reference sequence). V dropped 4 bases and J dropped 5 bases, with 15 bases sitting between them. CDR3: CASSSQITPHEQYF. The DNA for the CDR3 is TGTGCCAGCAGTTCTCAGATCACCCCCCACGAGCAGTACTTC.